This is a list of T cell receptor beta chains from one sample in a study of blood T cell repertoires in COVID-19. The data were produced by immunoSEQ multiplex PCR, yet TCRdb's version contains in-frame clones alone and is incomplete. The table shows approximately 200,000 clones, with around 75% occurring only once. Sequencing used peripheral blood. These TCRs come from a human donor in a cohort sampled during active COVID-19. Both conserved end residues are part of each CDR3. D genes are given only for firm matches. Part of the rows lack a size; the others show once, few, many or a class for expanded clones.

V gene	D gene	clone size	J gene	CDR3 protein	CDR3 DNA
TRBV7-8	NA	NA	TRBJ1-4	CASSRVVATNEKLFF	TGTGCCAGCAGCCGCGTTGTCGCAACTAATGAAAAACTGTTTTTT
TRBV7-9	NA	NA	TRBJ1-2	CASSLMQANYGYTF	TGTGCCAGCAGCTTAATGCAGGCTAACTATGGCTACACCTTC
TRBV7-9	TRBD2	once	TRBJ2-1	CASSLGLAGDQDNEQFF	TGTGCCAGCAGCCTCGGACTAGCGGGAGACCAGGACAATGAGCAGTTCTTC
TRBV7-8	NA	NA	TRBJ1-1	CASSLRDINTEAFF	TGTGCCAGCAGCCTCCGGGACATCAACACTGAAGCTTTCTTT
TRBV27	TRBD1	NA	TRBJ2-7	CASSSVGTDAYEQYF	TGTGCCAGCAGTTCCGTCGGGACAGATGCCTACGAGCAGTACTTC
TRBV7-8	TRBD1	NA	TRBJ2-5	CASSLAKDRAVQYF	TGTGCCAGCAGCTTAGCGAAGGACAGGGCGGTCCAGTACTTC
TRBV28	NA	NA	TRBJ1-2	CASSLGLGAYGYTF	TGTGCCAGCAGTTTGGGTTTGGGGGCTTATGGCTACACCTTC
TRBV30	TRBD1	NA	TRBJ1-4	CAWSAYQEGTGAEKLFF	TGTGCCTGGAGTGCTTACCAGGAGGGGACAGGGGCTGAAAAACTGTTTTTT
TRBV20-1	NA	NA	TRBJ1-4	CSASTMGREKLFF	TGCAGTGCTAGTACTATGGGGCGAGAAAAACTGTTTTTT
TRBV5-4	NA	once	TRBJ2-3	CASSFSGATDTQYF	TGTGCCAGCAGCTTTAGCGGCGCCACAGATACGCAGTATTTT
TRBV24-1	TRBD2	NA	TRBJ2-1	CATSDPGLADNEQFF	TGTGCCACCAGTGATCCGGGACTAGCGGACAATGAGCAGTTCTTC
TRBV27	NA	NA	TRBJ1-2	CASSQRQVSVYGYTF	TGTGCCAGCAGCCAAAGACAGGTGTCGGTCTATGGCTACACCTTC
TRBV13	TRBD1	NA	TRBJ1-3	CASSSPDRSSGNTIYF	TGTGCCAGCAGCTCTCCGGACAGGAGCTCTGGAAACACCATATATTTT
TRBV27	TRBD1	NA	TRBJ1-4	CASRLGTAATNEKLFF	TGTGCCAGCAGACTCGGGACAGCCGCAACTAATGAAAAACTGTTTTTT
TRBV18	NA	NA	TRBJ1-3	CASSPVVAVPPPYDRNTIYF	TGTGCCAGCTCACCAGTGGTGGCGGTACCCCCACCATATGACCGAAACACCATATATTTT
TRBV5-4	TRBD2	few	TRBJ2-7	CASSLVGGNEQYF	TGTGCCAGCAGCTTGGTGGGAGGGAACGAGCAGTACTTC
TRBV11-2	NA	NA	TRBJ1-5	CASSYQGNQPQHF	TGTGCCAGCAGCTACCAGGGAAATCAGCCCCAGCATTTT
TRBV7-9	TRBD2	once	TRBJ2-7	CASSPSGKQTYEQYF	TGTGCCAGCAGCCCTAGCGGGAAACAAACCTACGAGCAGTACTTC
TRBV6-5	NA	once	TRBJ1-1	CASSGHFEAFF	TGTGCCAGCAGCGGACATTTTGAAGCTTTCTTT
TRBV28	NA	NA	TRBJ1-2	CASRQETNYGYTF	TGTGCCAGCAGGCAGGAAACTAACTATGGCTACACCTTC
TRBV6-5	NA	NA	TRBJ1-2	CAGSPGSWGYTF	TGTGCCGGCTCACCGGGTTCGTGGGGCTACACCTTC
TRBV19	TRBD1	NA	TRBJ2-1	CASSIGTGTYNEQFF	TGTGCCAGTAGTATAGGGACAGGGACCTACAATGAGCAGTTCTTC
TRBV7-2	NA	NA	TRBJ2-7	CASSRRWEAYEQYF	TGTGCCAGCAGTAGGAGGTGGGAGGCCTACGAGCAGTACTTC
TRBV7-2	TRBD1	NA	TRBJ2-3	CASSLTRTGTFRNTQYF	TGTGCCAGCAGCTTAACCAGGACAGGGACTTTCAGGAATACGCAGTATTTT
TRBV5-6	TRBD1	NA	TRBJ2-7	CASSFPGQENVDEQYF	TGTGCCAGCAGCTTTCCGGGACAGGAAAATGTGGACGAGCAGTACTTC
TRBV5-6	NA	NA	TRBJ2-7	CASTRTASYEQYF	TGTGCCAGCACCCGGACAGCCTCCTACGAGCAGTACTTC
TRBV6-5	NA	NA	TRBJ1-2	CASSYSGGAGYTF	TGTGCCAGCAGTTACTCAGGGGGGGCCGGCTACACCTTC
TRBV29-1	TRBD1	NA	TRBJ2-2	CSVDHRGTGELFF	TGCAGCGTTGACCACAGGGGCACCGGGGAGCTGTTTTTT
TRBV28	NA	NA	TRBJ2-5	CASGSSRKVQLETQYF	TGTGCCAGCGGTTCTAGTCGGAAAGTGCAGTTGGAGACCCAGTACTTC
TRBV27	NA	NA	TRBJ2-7	CASSLSRGSEQYF	TGTGCCAGCAGTTTATCTCGAGGTTCCGAGCAGTACTTC
TRBV7-2	TRBD1	few	TRBJ1-1	CASRDDRGDTEAFF	TGTGCCAGCAGAGATGACAGGGGGGACACTGAAGCTTTCTTT
TRBV28	NA	NA	TRBJ1-1	CASSIGGRMNTEAFF	TGTGCCAGCAGCATCGGTGGCAGGATGAACACTGAAGCTTTCTTT
TRBV19	NA	NA	TRBJ2-2	CASSIPTIRRTGELFF	TGTGCCAGTAGTATACCAACCATCCGGCGGACCGGGGAGCTGTTTTTT
TRBV19	NA	few	TRBJ2-1	CASSGLGEQFF	TGTGCCAGTAGTGGGCTTGGGGAGCAGTTCTTC
TRBV7-2	NA	NA	TRBJ1-3	CASRRGGSGNTIYF	TGTGCCAGCAGGAGGGGAGGTTCGGGAAACACCATATATTTT
TRBV5-1	TRBD1	NA	TRBJ1-6	CASSSGQNNNSPLHF	TGCGCCAGCAGCTCGGGACAGAACAATAATTCACCCCTCCACTTT
TRBV15	NA	NA	TRBJ1-5	CATSRGVGQPQHF	TGTGCCACCAGCAGAGGAGTCGGTCAGCCCCAGCATTTT
TRBV2	TRBD1	few	TRBJ1-2	CASSGARQGLGYGYTF	TGTGCCAGCAGTGGGGCCAGACAGGGCCTCGGCTATGGCTACACCTTC
TRBV4-3	NA	NA	TRBJ2-3	CASSQDITSSDTQYF	TGCGCCAGCAGCCAAGATATTACTAGTTCAGATACGCAGTATTTT
TRBV3-1/TRBV3-2	TRBD2	NA	TRBJ2-5	CASSQVRTSGLQETQYF	TGTGCCAGCAGCCAAGTACGGACTAGCGGGCTACAAGAGACCCAGTACTTC